The 21 T cell receptor beta chains presented below share a single source sample, sequenced in a study of T-cell reconstitution after alpha-beta-depleted transplantation in children. A TCRbeta library incorporating unique molecular identifiers was prepared. TCRdb reprocessed the PCR reads via MiXCR and lists one record per CDR3 protein. The sample includes about 540,000 distinct CDR3 sequences, around 20% of them seen just once. Sample: PBMCs from the stem cell graft donor, taken from the stem cell graft. The receptors were gathered from a human donor who donated a stem cell graft to a child with acute lymphoblastic leukemia.

The J gene is TRBJ2-5, the V gene TRBV11-2; 12 nucleotides match TRBD2. V lost 4 bases to trimming and J lost 5 bases; unmatched junction nucleotides: 5. The V gene's germline CDR1 is SGHAT and CDR2 FQNNGV. The CDR3 covers 15 residues. The CDR3: CASSYLAGGKETQYF. CDR3 coding DNA: TGTGCCAGCAGCTACCTAGCGGGAGGGAAGGAGACCCAGTACTTC.

This clonotype has just a few counts. The V and J genes are TRBV10-3 and TRBJ2-7; 11 bases line up with TRBD2. With V trimmed by 6 bases and J by 5 bases, 6 bases remained unmatched. CDR1 is ENHRY, CDR2 SYGVKD, per germline. The CDR3 runs to 14 residues. CDR3 sequence reads: CAIRPGLADDEQYF. The CDR3, as DNA: TGTGCCATCAGGCCGGGACTAGCGGATGACGAGCAGTACTTC.

CDR3 residues: CASSQDLDSGRIHNEQFF. CDR3 nucleotide sequence: TGCGCCAGCAGCCAAGATCTGGATAGCGGGAGGATTCACAATGAGCAGTTCTTC. The V gene is TRBV4-1, the J gene TRBJ2-1; TRBD2 agrees at 10 bases. Germline CDR1 is MGHRA and CDR2 is YSYEKL. CDR3 length: 18 amino acids. The junction had 10 bases not matched to a gene; V was cut back by 0 bases and J by 5 bases.

This clonotype has more than one count but fewer than ten. In DNA form, the CDR3 reads TGTGCCAGCAGCTCCTGGCCTAGGGCAGGGGTAAACACTGAAGCTTTCTTT. Translating gives CASSSWPRAGVNTEAFF. The chain links TRBV7-8 to TRBJ1-1; perhaps TRBD1 as D (6 bases). CDR1 and CDR2 from the germline V gene are SGHVS and FQNEAQ. This CDR3 comprises 17 residues. Trimming took off 4 bases at V and 2 bases at J, with 20 bases between the two ends.

Only a few counts were recorded for this clonotype. The chain carries TRBV9 and TRBJ2-7, with TRBD2 as a possible D gene (6 bases). The CDR3 covers 14 residues. The germline gives CDR1 SGDLS, CDR2 YYNGEE. Trimming took off 2 bases at V and 0 bases at J, with 9 bases between the two ends. The CDR3, as DNA: TGTGCCAGCAGCGTGGGAGGTCCCTCCTACGAGCAGTACTTC. Protein product: CASSVGGPSYEQYF.

This clonotype was counted between two and nine times. This chain joins TRBV4-2 and TRBJ2-1; D remains unclear. Trimming shortened V by 4 bases and J by 5 bases, and 12 bases separated the two germline ends. The CDR3 sequence is 14 residues long. From germline, CDR1 is LGHNA and CDR2 YNFKEQ. The DNA for the CDR3 is TGTGCCAGCAGCCCAGACGTCTCAAACAATGAGCAGTTCTTC. Translation: CASSPDVSNNEQFF.

A few counts support this clonotype. The genes are TRBV6-5 and TRBJ2-3; D uncertain. The CDR3 consists of 13 residues. Germline V lookup: CDR1 MNHEY, CDR2 SVGAGI. V lost 4 bases, J lost 2 bases, and 7 bases lay in between. CDR3: CASSFQTTDTQYF. The CDR3 nucleotides are TGTGCCAGCAGTTTCCAGACCACAGATACGCAGTATTTT.

This clonotype was counted between two and nine times. V is TRBV2 and J is TRBJ2-2; no clear D gene. The CDR3 has 11 residues. The germline CDR1 and CDR2 sequences are SNHLY and FYNNEI. Trimming removed 8 bases at V and 4 bases at J, with 5 bases between. The CDR3 loop reads CASCRTGELFF. CDR3 in DNA: TGTGCCAGCTGTCGCACCGGGGAGCTGTTTTTT.

The rearrangement uses TRBV29-1 and TRBJ1-2; D unclear. Trimming cost V 1 base and J 0 bases, with 12 bases left between them. Germline CDR1 SQVTM, CDR2 ANQGSEA. The CDR3 sequence is 15 residues long. The CDR3 sequence is CSVEGGQAANYGYTF. The CDR3 coding sequence is TGCAGCGTTGAAGGAGGGCAGGCAGCTAACTATGGCTACACCTTC.

V and J are TRBV6-4 and TRBJ2-2; perhaps TRBD2 as D (5 bases). Germline V CDR1 and CDR2: MRHNA, SNTAGT. V lost 6 bases and J lost 6, with 14 bases in between. The CDR3 sequence is 14 residues long. CDR3 DNA: TGTGCCAGCAGCGATGGCATCGGGGCCGGGGAGCTGTTTTTT. It is translated as CASSDGIGAGELFF.

The chain employs TRBV9 and TRBJ2-3; D gene ambiguous. Per the germline V gene, CDR1 is SGDLS and CDR2 is YYNGEE. V lost 2 bases and J 1 base, leaving 8 bases between the germline ends. The CDR3 spans 14 residues. The chain's CDR3 is CASSVSPRTDTQYF. DNA of the CDR3: TGTGCCAGCAGCGTGAGCCCTCGCACAGATACGCAGTATTTT.

The CDR3 bases are TGTGCCAGCAGCATGGCATCTAGCGTTGGGGAGACCCAGTACTTC. It specifies CASSMASSVGETQYF. The gene calls are TRBV5-5 and TRBJ2-5, with D perhaps TRBD2 (6 bases). With 4 bases removed from V and 5 bases from J, the gap between germline ends came to 18 bases. This CDR3 spans 15 amino acids. Germline CDR1 SGHKS, CDR2 YYEKEE (reference sequence).

This clonotype occurred a few times. The chain recombines TRBV4-2 with TRBJ1-2, with 10 bases fitting TRBD1. The junction had 7 bases not matched to a gene; V was cut back by 1 base and J by 2 bases. The CDR3 has 17 residues. The germline CDR1 and CDR2 sequences are LGHNA and YNFKEQ. DNA for the CDR3: TGTGCCAGCAGCCAAGTTGGGACAGGGGCCTCAAACTATGGCTACACCTTC. This codes for CASSQVGTGASNYGYTF.

The rearrangement uses TRBV5-1 and TRBJ2-7; 7 bases are a match to TRBD1. Unmatched junction bases numbered 11, after V lost 6 bases and J lost 5 bases. This CDR3 spans 14 amino acids. Germline loops: CDR1 SGHRS, CDR2 YFSETQ. The CDR3 sequence is CASTPTGLENEQYF. The CDR3 region has the DNA TGCGCCAGCACCCCGACAGGGCTAGAAAACGAGCAGTACTTC.

This clonotype was picked up a small number of times. The chain carries TRBV6-5 and TRBJ2-1; 7 bases align to TRBD1. The germline V gene encodes CDR1 MNHEY and CDR2 SVGAGI. Losses at the gene ends were 5 bases for V and 0 bases for J; bases not matched to a gene: 4. The CDR3 runs to 15 residues. The chain's CDR3 is CASSHRGSSYNEQFF. CDR3 sequence (DNA): TGTGCCAGCAGTCACAGGGGAAGCTCCTACAATGAGCAGTTCTTC.

The chain carries TRBV12-3 or TRBV12-4 and TRBJ1-1; possible D gene TRBD1, 5 bases. The ends were cut back, 3 bases at V and 5 bases at J, with 10 bases in the middle. The CDR3 extends over 13 amino acids. The CDR3 spells CASSLGGKTEAFF. The DNA for the CDR3 is TGTGCCAGCAGTTTGGGGGGTAAGACTGAAGCTTTCTTT.

The J gene is TRBJ2-1, the V gene TRBV5-1; D ambiguous. This CDR3 is 16 amino acids long. The germline V and J ends were trimmed by 0 bases and 4 bases, with 14 bases remaining between them. The germline V gene encodes CDR1 SGHRS and CDR2 YFSETQ. The CDR3 DNA is TGCGCCAGCAGCTTGGGTAATATTGGCTTATACAATGAGCAGTTCTTC. It translates to CASSLGNIGLYNEQFF.

The DNA for the CDR3 is TGTGCCACCAGCAACCCCTCCCTAGGTCTCGGCACAGATACGCAGTATTTT. Amino acids: CATSNPSLGLGTDTQYF. This chain uses TRBV15 with TRBJ2-3; D ambiguous. Germline CDR1 LNHNV, CDR2 YYDKDF (reference sequence). This CDR3 is built from 17 residues. V was shortened by 4 bases and J by 1 base, with 18 bases between the two germline ends.

This clonotype was found a few times. This chain links TRBV5-1 with TRBJ2-1; D remains ambiguous. Germline V lookup: CDR1 SGHRS, CDR2 YFSETQ. The CDR3 length is 11 residues. Trimming removed 7 bases from V and 8 bases from J, with 10 bases in between. DNA of the CDR3: TGCGCCAGCGGCATAAGAGATGAGCAGTTCTTC. Its protein is CASGIRDEQFF.

The chain combines TRBV7-9 with TRBJ2-7; 7 nucleotides align to TRBD2. This CDR3 is built from 17 residues. V shed 4 bases, J shed 2 bases, and the junction held 14 bases outside the gene matches. The germline V gene has CDR1 SEHNR and CDR2 FQNEAQ (reference sequence). CDR3: CASSSPGGERGTYEQYF. In nucleotides, the CDR3 is TGTGCCAGCAGCTCGCCCGGAGGTGAGCGGGGAACCTACGAGCAGTACTTC.

A single count supports this clonotype. This chain links TRBV3-1 with TRBJ2-5, with 11 bases aligning to TRBD1. The V gene end was trimmed by 8 bases and the J gene end by 4 bases; junction bases not matched to a gene: 9. The CDR3 extends over 15 amino acids. Germline CDR1 reads LGHDT; CDR2 reads YNNKEL (reference sequence). The CDR3 here is CASSKGQGDPETQYF. The DNA for the CDR3 is TGTGCCAGCTCCAAGGGACAGGGGGACCCAGAGACCCAGTACTTC.